This TCR beta chain is drawn from a study of blood T cell repertoires in COVID-19. Study summary: The cDNA or gDNA used as material had been derived from T cells, B-cell-depleted T cells, or PBMCs.

Data came from immunoSEQ multiplex PCR; TCRdb stores just in-frame clones and leaves some out. The data contain around 180,000 clones, approximately 84% of them singletons. This clone was seen only once. The CDR3 is 15 residues long. V was cut by 1 base and J by 4 bases, with 13 bases left in between. CDR1 and CDR2 (germline): MNHEY, SVGAGI. Sample: PBMCs or T cells enriched from blood (not recorded which). The sequence was collected from a man aged 50 to 59 who had recovered from COVID-19. V usage is TRBV6-5 and J usage is TRBJ2-5, with TRBD2 as a possible D gene (5 bases). CDR3 sequence (DNA): TGTGCCAGCAGTTACTTTATCGGGGATGGAGAGACCCAGTACTTC. Residues: CASSYFIGDGETQYF.